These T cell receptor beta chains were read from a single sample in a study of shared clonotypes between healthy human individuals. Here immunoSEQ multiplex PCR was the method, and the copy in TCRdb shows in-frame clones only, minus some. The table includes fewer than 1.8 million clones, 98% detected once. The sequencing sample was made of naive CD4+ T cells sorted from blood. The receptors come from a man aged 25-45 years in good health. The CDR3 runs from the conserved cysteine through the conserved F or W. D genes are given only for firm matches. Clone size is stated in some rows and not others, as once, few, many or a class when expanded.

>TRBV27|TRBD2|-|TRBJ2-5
TGTGCCAGCAGTTTCCGACTAGCGCTGAGCCAAGAGACCCAGTACTTC
CASSFRLALSQETQYF
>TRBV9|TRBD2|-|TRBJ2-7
TGTGCCAGCAGCGTAGCTCTGCAGGGGACACCGGGACTAGATCACGAGCAGTACTTC
CASSVALQGTPGLDHEQYF
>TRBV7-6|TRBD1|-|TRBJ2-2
TGTGCCAGCAGCAAGACAGGGGCGAACACCGGGGAGCTGTTTTTT
CASSKTGANTGELFF
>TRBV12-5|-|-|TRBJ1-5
TGTGCTAGTGGGTTCCCCCCACGACCACAGACCTTTGGCAATCAGCCCCAGCATTTT
CASGFPPRPQTFGNQPQHF
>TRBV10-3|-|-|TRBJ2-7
TGTGCCATCAGTGAGTCGGGGGAGCAGTACTTC
CAISESGEQYF
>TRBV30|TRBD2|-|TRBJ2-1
TGTGCCTGGAGTGTATCTCGCCGGACTAGCGGGAGATTTAGGAATGAGCAGTTCTTC
CAWSVSRRTSGRFRNEQFF
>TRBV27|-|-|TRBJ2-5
TGTGCCAGCAGTCCCGGTGGACGAATCCACAGGTACTTC
CASSPGGRIHRYF
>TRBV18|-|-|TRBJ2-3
TGTGCCAGCTCACCGGTGGGGGGCCCCAGGGATACGCAGTATTTT
CASSPVGGPRDTQYF
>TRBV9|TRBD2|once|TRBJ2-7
TGTGCCAGCAGCGCTACTTTAGCGGGAGGGCCGGGGCCCGAGCAGTACTTC
CASSATLAGGPGPEQYF
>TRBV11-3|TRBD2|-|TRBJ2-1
TGTGCCAGCAGCTTAGTACTAGCGGGCTACAATGAGCAGTTCTTC
CASSLVLAGYNEQFF
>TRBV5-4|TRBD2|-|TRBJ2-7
TGTGCCAGCAGCTCGGGACTAGCGGGAGGGCCCTCTTCCTACGAGCAGTACTTC
CASSSGLAGGPSSYEQYF
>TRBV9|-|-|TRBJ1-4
TGTGCCAGCAGCGGAAGACAAATTAATGAAAAACTGTTTTTT
CASSGRQINEKLFF
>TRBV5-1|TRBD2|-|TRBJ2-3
TGCGCCAGCAGCCTAGCGGGAGTTAGGGATACGCAGTATTTT
CASSLAGVRDTQYF
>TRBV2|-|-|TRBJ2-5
TGTGCCAGCAGCGGACCCCCCTTGGAGACCCAGTACTTC
CASSGPPLETQYF
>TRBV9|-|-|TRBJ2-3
TGTGCCAGCAGCGTAGTGGAGGGGGGATTGAGCACAGATACGCAGTATTTT
CASSVVEGGLSTDTQYF
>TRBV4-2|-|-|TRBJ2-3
TGTGCCAGCAGCCAAGTCCCCCTTCGTACAGGGAACGGGGTTGGCACAGATACGCAGTATTTT
CASSQVPLRTGNGVGTDTQYF
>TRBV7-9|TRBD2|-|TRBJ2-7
TGTGCCAGCAGCTTAAGGCGGGAGTCGACCTACGAGCAGTACTTC
CASSLRRESTYEQYF
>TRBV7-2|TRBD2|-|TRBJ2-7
TGTGCCAGCAGCTCCGTCGGGACTAGCGGCTACGAGCAGTACTTC
CASSSVGTSGYEQYF
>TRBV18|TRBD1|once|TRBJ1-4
TGTGCCAGCTCACCGGGACAGGGCAGCGAAAAACTGTTTTTT
CASSPGQGSEKLFF
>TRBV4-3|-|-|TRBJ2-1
TGCGCCAGCAGCCTGTATTCGGCCTACAATGAGCAGTTCTTC
CASSLYSAYNEQFF
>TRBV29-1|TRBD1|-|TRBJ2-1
TGCAGCGTTGCACAGGGGGAAAATGAGCAGTTCTTC
CSVAQGENEQFF
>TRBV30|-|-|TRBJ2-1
TGTGCCTGGGCGAAGAACAATGAGCAGTTCTTC
CAWAKNNEQFF